The source of this T cell receptor (beta chain) is a study of human CD8 memory T cell subsets. Study-wide results and limits: Among T cells, stem-like memory and precursor exhausted subsets showed similarly high diversity, unlike effector memory cells.

About this clonotype: Its antigen is currently unknown.

J lost 2 bases, V lost 1 base, and 5 bases had no gene match. CDR1 and CDR2 (germline): SEHNR, FQNEAQ (reference sequence). The CDR3 runs 15 residues. Extraction of RNA, which was performed with an RNeasy Mini Kit, drew on duplicate vials of fewer than 180,000 sorted CD8+ T cells per subset. UMI-labeled 5' RACE was the method by which TCR beta libraries were made. TCRdb independently ran MiXCR on the 5' RACE reads; one entry per CDR3 protein. The data hold under 10,000 distinct CDR3 sequences, with 3.9% observed a single time. The chain combines TRBV7-9 with TRBJ2-7; TRBD1 matches at 7 bases. The sequence was collected from a human donor in good health. Sequencing input: CD8+ T cells from PBMCs. The CDR3 is CASSLEATGAYEQYF. The CDR3 DNA reads as TGTGCCAGCAGCTTAGAAGCTACAGGGGCCTACGAGCAGTACTTC.